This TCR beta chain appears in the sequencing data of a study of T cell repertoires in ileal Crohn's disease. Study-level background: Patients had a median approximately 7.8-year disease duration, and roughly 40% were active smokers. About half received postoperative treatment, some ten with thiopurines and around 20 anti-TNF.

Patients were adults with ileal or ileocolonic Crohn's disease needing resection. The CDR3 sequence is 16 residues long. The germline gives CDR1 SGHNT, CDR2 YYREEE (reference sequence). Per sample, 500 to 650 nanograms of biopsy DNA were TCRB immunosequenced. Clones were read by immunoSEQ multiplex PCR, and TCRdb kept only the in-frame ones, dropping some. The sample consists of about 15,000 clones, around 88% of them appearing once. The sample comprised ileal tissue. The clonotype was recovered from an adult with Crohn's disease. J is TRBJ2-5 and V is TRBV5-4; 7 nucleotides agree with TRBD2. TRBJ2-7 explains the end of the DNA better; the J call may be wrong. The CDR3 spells CASRNKAGVPSYEQYF. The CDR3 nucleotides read TGTGCCAGCAGGAATAAGGCGGGAGTACCATCCTACGAGCAGTACTTC.